Presented here are 14 T cell receptor beta chains from one specimen sequenced in a study of neurological immune-mediated disorders. MiXCR, applied by TCRdb to the 5' RACE reads, yields one record per CDR3 protein. The data contain 71,000 or so distinct CDR3 sequences, 5% to 6% of them singletons. Sequenced material: PBMCs. Receptors originate from a woman in her thirties with multiple sclerosis.

This clonotype was counted many times. The chain couples TRBV7-8 to TRBJ2-2; weak D call: TRBD2 (6 bases). CDR3 size: 15 residues. Trimming shortened V by 5 bases and J by 1 base, and 11 bases separated the two germline ends. From germline, CDR1 is SGHVS and CDR2 FQNEAQ. The CDR3 sequence is CASSRGLRNTGELFF. Written as DNA, the CDR3 is TGTGCCAGCAGCCGGGGACTTCGGAACACCGGGGAGCTGTTTTTT.

This clonotype has a count of ten or more. The V call is TRBV20-1, the J call TRBJ2-1; 7 nucleotides line up with TRBD2. The CDR3 loop spans 15 amino acids. The J segment lost 3 bases and the V segment lost 5 bases, leaving 10 bases of the junction unmatched. CDR1 is DFQATT, CDR2 SNEGSKA, per germline (reference sequence). The CDR3 spells CSAGTGGTNYNEQFF. Written as DNA, the CDR3 is TGCAGTGCTGGGACGGGAGGCACAAACTACAATGAGCAGTTCTTC.

Many counts were recorded for this clonotype. The chain carries TRBV9 and TRBJ2-6; no clear D gene. Trimming removed 1 base at V and 2 bases at J, with 4 bases between. CDR1 is SGDLS and CDR2 is YYNGEE in the germline V gene. There are 14 residues in the CDR3. CDR3 sequence: CASSVSPGANVLTF. For the CDR3, the DNA is TGTGCCAGCAGCGTATCCCCTGGGGCCAACGTCCTGACTTTC.

This clonotype appeared many times. This chain links TRBV20-1 with TRBJ2-4; 8 nucleotides line up with TRBD1. This CDR3 is 12 amino acids long. The V gene's germline CDR1 is DFQATT and CDR2 SNEGSKA (reference sequence). The trim removed 7 bases at V and 6 bases at J, leaving 5 bases unmatched. The CDR3 DNA sequence: TGCAGTGTGACAGGGGATGGAAACATTCAGTACTTC. It is translated as CSVTGDGNIQYF.

This clonotype was observed at least ten times. The J gene is TRBJ2-7, the V gene TRBV13; 10 bases line up with TRBD2. The CDR3 consists of 14 residues. Germline CDR1 PRHDT, CDR2 FYEKMQ (reference sequence). The ends lost 2 bases at V and 6 bases at J; junction bases unmatched: 4. This chain's CDR3 is CASSLPGLAAEQYF. CDR3 DNA sequence: TGTGCCAGCAGCTTACCCGGACTAGCGGCCGAGCAGTACTTC. Full variable domain (missing parts from reference TRBV13 and TRBJ2-7): AAGVIQSPRHLIKEKRETATLKCYPIPRHDTVYWYQQGPGQDPQFLISFYEKMQSDKGSIPDRFSAQQFSDYHSELNMSSLELGDSALYFCASSLPGLAAEQYFGPGTRLTVT.

Points on this clonotype: This may be a read error, as it is one base from a much larger clone. V is TRBV5-1 and J is TRBJ2-1, with 11 bases matching TRBD2. After removal of 0 bases from V and 6 bases from J, the junction contained 2 bases not matched to a gene. The CDR3 runs 15 residues. Per germline, CDR1 SGHRS and CDR2 YFSETQ. The CDR3 DNA follows: TGCGCCAGCAGCTTGGGACTAGCGGGACTCAATGAGCAGTTCTTC. The encoded protein is CASSLGLAGLNEQFF.

The table lists this clonotype with many counts. This chain joins TRBV20-1 and TRBJ2-3, with 8 positions matching TRBD1. Trimming removed 4 bases from V and 0 bases from J; junction bases left unmatched: 3. Looked up from germline, CDR1 is DFQATT and CDR2 is SNEGSKA (reference sequence). This CDR3 is 14 amino acids long. The CDR3 DNA is TGCAGTGCTATCCGGGACAGGAGCACAGATACGCAGTATTTT. Translating gives CSAIRDRSTDTQYF.

Of note for this clonotype: A clone one base away is much larger, so this may be a read error. The rearrangement uses TRBV5-1 and TRBJ2-5, with a tentative D call TRBD2 (5 bases). The germline CDR1 and CDR2 sequences are SGHRS and YFSETQ. The CDR3 runs to 14 residues. V was clipped by 0 bases and J by 10 bases, with 16 bases between them. The CDR3 region has the DNA TGCGCCAGCAGCTTGGAGCTAGCTCTAAAGAACCAGTACTTC. It is translated as CASSLELALKNQYF.

In its sample, this clonotype was seen many times. This sequence joins TRBV3-1 and TRBJ2-5; 8 bases map to TRBD2. CDR1 LGHDT and CDR2 YNNKEL come from the germline V gene (reference sequence). With 4 bases clipped from V and 5 bases from J, the junction kept 9 bases outside the gene matches. The CDR3 runs 15 residues. DNA of the CDR3: TGTGCCAGCAGCCTTCGGGGTAGCGGGAAGGAGACCCAGTACTTC. It specifies CASSLRGSGKETQYF.

This clonotype was picked up many times. The chain has TRBV12-3 or TRBV12-4 and TRBJ1-5; the D gene is possibly TRBD1 (5 bases). The CDR3 spans 14 residues. V lost 1 base, J lost 6 bases, and 10 bases lay in between. The CDR3 protein is CASSLELGTQPQHF. In DNA form, the CDR3 reads TGTGCCAGCAGTTTAGAGTTGGGGACTCAGCCCCAGCATTTT.

This clonotype has just a few counts. CDR3 bases: TGCGCCAGCAGCTCATTGGACACCGATACGCAGTATTTT. It specifies CASSSLDTDTQYF. The J gene is TRBJ2-3, the V gene TRBV5-1; TRBD1 might be the D (5 bases). In germline, CDR1 is SGHRS, CDR2 YFSETQ. With 3 bases removed from V and 6 bases from J, the gap between germline ends came to 11 bases. The CDR3 length is 13 residues.

As concerns this clonotype: This may stem from a read error, because a much larger clone lies one nucleotide away. The rearrangement uses TRBV21-1 and TRBJ2-3; the table's D call TRBD1 went unverified against the DNA. TRBV21-1 is marked as a pseudogene. The CDR3 length is 15 residues. CDR3 residues: CASSKTGKGWGTQYF. The CDR3 DNA follows: TGTGCCAGCAGCAAGACCGGAAAGGGATGGGGTACGCAGTATTTT.

There are many counts of this clonotype. The gene calls are TRBV10-2 and TRBJ2-5; TRBD2 might be the D (5 bases). Trimming took off 4 bases at V and 4 bases at J, with 10 bases between the two ends. This CDR3 has 13 residues. Germline V CDR1 and CDR2: WSHSY, SAAADI. Here the CDR3 reads CASSGTLGETQYF. CDR3 coding DNA: TGCGCCAGCAGTGGGACTCTAGGAGAGACCCAGTACTTC.

In its sample, this clonotype was seen many times. V is TRBV10-2 and J is TRBJ1-2; D might be TRBD1 (5 bases). The V end was cut by 6 bases, the J end by 1 base, with 15 bases between. Germline V gene lookup returns CDR1 WSHSY and CDR2 SAAADI. The CDR3 is 15 amino acids. CDR3 amino acids: CASSHLEQDNYGYTF. The CDR3 coding sequence is TGCGCCAGCAGCCACTTAGAACAGGATAACTATGGCTACACCTTC.